This T cell receptor (beta chain) emerged from a study of blood T cell repertoires in COVID-19. Background on the study: Spain, Italy and the United States supplied samples that represented acute and convalescent COVID-19. Sample material is recorded as cDNA or gDNA derived from T cells, B-cell-depleted T cells, or PBMCs.

As originally analysed: Nucleated cell number was recorded as an estimate derived from reference gene primer amplification. Here immunoSEQ multiplex PCR was the method, and the copy in TCRdb shows in-frame clones only, minus some. Clone size and V and J calls were adopted from that table, with D and trimming inferred from the DNA. The profile shows under 30,000 clones, 94% of them singletons. The CDR3 is 16 residues long. The germline gives CDR1 GTSNPN, CDR2 SVGIG (reference sequence). The junction had 7 bases not matched to a gene; V was cut back by 1 base and J by 4 bases. The sequence was collected from a human donor with active COVID-19. The donor label of this sample is uncertain. Material: peripheral blood. The rearrangement joins TRBV30 to TRBJ2-7; 13 bases agree with TRBD2. The CDR3 region is CAWSGPGLAGRYEQYF. The CDR3 coding sequence is TGTGCCTGGAGTGGCCCGGGACTAGCGGGAAGGTACGAGCAGTACTTC.